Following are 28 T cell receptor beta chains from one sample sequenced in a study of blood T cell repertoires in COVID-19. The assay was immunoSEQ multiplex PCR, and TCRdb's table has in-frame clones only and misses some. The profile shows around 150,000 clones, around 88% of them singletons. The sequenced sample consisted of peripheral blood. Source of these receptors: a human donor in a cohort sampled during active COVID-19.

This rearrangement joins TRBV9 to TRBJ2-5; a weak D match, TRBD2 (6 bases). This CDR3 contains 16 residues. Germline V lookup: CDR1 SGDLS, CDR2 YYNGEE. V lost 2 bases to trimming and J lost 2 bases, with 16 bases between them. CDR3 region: CASSVDEGLGQETQYF. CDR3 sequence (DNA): TGTGCCAGCAGCGTCGACGAGGGACTGGGGCAAGAGACCCAGTACTTC.

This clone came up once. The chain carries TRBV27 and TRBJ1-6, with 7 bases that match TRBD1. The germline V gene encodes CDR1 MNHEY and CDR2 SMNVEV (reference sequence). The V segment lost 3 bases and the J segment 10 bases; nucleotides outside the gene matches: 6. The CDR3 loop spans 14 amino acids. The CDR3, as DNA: TGTGCCAGCAGTTTCCCGGGACAGCTCTCACCCCTCCACTTT. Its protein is CASSFPGQLSPLHF.

In nucleotides, the CDR3 is TGTGCCATCAGTGAAGGGACAGGGATGGTACACTACGAGCAGTACTTC. Encoded protein: CAISEGTGMVHYEQYF. The V gene is TRBV10-3, the J gene TRBJ2-7; 9 bases map to TRBD1. The V and J ends lost 3 bases and 3 bases, in that order; junction bases with no gene match: 9. The length of the CDR3 is 16 residues. Germline CDR1 reads ENHRY; CDR2 reads SYGVKD.

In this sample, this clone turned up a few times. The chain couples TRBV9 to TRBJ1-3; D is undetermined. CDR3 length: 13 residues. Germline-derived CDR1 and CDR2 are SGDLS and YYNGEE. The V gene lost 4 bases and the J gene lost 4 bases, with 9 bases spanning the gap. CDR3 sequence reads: CASSRAGGNTIYF. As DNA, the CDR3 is TGTGCCAGCAGCCGAGCGGGAGGAAACACCATATATTTT.

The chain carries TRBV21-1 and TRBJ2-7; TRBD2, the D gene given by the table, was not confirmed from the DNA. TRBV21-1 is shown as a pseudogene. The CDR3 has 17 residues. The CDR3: CASSKTGAGGRSYEQYF. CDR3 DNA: TGTGCCAGCAGCAAAACCGGTGCAGGAGGAAGGTCCTACGAGCAGTACTTC.

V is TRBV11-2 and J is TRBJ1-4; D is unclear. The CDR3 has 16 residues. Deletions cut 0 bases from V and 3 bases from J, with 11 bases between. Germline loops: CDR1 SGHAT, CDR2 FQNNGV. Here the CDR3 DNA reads TGTGCCAGCAGCTTAGATCTTGGCAGGTCTAATGAAAAACTGTTTTTT. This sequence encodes CASSLDLGRSNEKLFF.

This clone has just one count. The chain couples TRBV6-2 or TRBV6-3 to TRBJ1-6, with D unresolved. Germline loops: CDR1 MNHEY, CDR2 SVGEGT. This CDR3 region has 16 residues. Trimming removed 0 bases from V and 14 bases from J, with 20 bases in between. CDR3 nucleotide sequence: TGTGCCAGCAGTTACTCCCTCCAACCGGTTCCGCAGGCCCTCCACTTT. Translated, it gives CASSYSLQPVPQALHF.

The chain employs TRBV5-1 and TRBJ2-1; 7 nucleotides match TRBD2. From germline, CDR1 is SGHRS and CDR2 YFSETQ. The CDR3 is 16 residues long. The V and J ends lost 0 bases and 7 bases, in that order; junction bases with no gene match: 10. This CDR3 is CASSLEPAGLGNEQFF. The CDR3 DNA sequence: TGCGCCAGCAGCTTGGAACCAGCGGGGTTAGGGAATGAGCAGTTCTTC.

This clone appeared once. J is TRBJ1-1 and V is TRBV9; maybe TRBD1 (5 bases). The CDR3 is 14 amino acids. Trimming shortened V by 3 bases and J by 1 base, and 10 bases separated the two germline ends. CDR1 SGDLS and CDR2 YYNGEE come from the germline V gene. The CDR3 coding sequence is TGTGCCAGCAGCGCGTTAACAGGGAACACTGAAGCTTTCTTT. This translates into CASSALTGNTEAFF.

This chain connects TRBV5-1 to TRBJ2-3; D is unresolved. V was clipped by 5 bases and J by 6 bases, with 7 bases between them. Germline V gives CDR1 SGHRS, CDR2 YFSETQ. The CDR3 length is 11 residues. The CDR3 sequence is CASRITDTQYF. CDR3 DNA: TGCGCCAGCAGGATCACTGATACGCAGTATTTT.

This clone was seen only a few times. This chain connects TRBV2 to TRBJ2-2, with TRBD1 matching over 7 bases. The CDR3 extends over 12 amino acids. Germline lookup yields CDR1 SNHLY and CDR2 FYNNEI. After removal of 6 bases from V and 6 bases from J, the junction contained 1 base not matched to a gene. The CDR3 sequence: CASRQGPGELFF. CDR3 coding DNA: TGTGCCAGCAGACAGGGGCCCGGGGAGCTGTTTTTT.

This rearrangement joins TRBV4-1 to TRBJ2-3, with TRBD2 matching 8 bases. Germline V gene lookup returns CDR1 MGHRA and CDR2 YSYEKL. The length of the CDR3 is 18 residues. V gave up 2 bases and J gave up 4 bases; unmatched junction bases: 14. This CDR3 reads CASSQFSGRAMSSDTQYF. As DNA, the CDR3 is TGCGCCAGCAGCCAATTCTCCGGGAGGGCCATGAGTTCAGATACGCAGTATTTT.

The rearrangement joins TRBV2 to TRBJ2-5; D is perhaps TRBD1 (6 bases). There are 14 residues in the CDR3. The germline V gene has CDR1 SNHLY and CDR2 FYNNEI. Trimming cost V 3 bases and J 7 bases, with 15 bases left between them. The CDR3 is CASSDQVTGGTQYF. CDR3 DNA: TGTGCCAGCAGTGATCAAGTGACAGGTGGGACCCAGTACTTC.

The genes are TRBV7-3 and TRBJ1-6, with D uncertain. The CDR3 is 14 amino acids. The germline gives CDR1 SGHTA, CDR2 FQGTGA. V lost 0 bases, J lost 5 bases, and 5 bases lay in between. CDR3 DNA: TGTGCCAGCAGCTTAACCGGGGATAATTCACCCCTCCACTTT. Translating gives CASSLTGDNSPLHF.

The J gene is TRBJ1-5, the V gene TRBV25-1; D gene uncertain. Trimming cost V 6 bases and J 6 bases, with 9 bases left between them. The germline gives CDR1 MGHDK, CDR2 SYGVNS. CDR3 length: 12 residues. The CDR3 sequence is CASSVGTQPQHF. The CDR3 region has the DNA TGTGCCAGCAGCGTGGGCACTCAGCCCCAGCATTTT.

The DNA of the CDR3 is TGTGCCAGCAGCCTACCGCAGGGGATGATCGATACGCAGTATTTT. Its protein product is CASSLPQGMIDTQYF. This chain joins TRBV5-6 and TRBJ2-3; TRBD1 is a possible D gene (6 bases). This CDR3 is 15 amino acids long. Germline-derived CDR1 and CDR2 are SGHDT and YYEEEE. V was trimmed by 4 bases and J by 6 bases, leaving 18 bases between them.

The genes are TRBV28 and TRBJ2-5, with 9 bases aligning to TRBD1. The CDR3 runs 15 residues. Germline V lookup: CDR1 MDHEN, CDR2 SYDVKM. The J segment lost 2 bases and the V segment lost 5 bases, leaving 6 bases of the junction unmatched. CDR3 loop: CASSPSGQGQETQYF. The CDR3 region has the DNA TGTGCCAGCAGTCCATCGGGACAGGGACAAGAGACCCAGTACTTC.

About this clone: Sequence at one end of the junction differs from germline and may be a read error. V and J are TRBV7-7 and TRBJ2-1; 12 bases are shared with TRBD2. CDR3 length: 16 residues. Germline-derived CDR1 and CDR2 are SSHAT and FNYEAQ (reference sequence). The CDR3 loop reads CASSGRTSGAYGEQFF. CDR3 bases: TGTGCTAGCAGCGGACGGACTAGCGGGGCCTATGGTGAGCAGTTCTTC.

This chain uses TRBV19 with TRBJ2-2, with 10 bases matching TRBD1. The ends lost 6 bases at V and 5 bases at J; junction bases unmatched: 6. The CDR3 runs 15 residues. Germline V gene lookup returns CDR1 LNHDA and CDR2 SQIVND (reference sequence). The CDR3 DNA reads TGTGCCAGTAGCCGACAGGGGGCTTGGACCGGGGAGCTGTTTTTT. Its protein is CASSRQGAWTGELFF.

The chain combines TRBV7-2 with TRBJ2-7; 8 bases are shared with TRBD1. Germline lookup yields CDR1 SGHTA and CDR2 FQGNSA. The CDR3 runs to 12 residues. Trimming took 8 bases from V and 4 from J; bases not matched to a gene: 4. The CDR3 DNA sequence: TGTGCCAGCGACAGGGGCAGATACGAGCAGTACTTC. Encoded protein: CASDRGRYEQYF. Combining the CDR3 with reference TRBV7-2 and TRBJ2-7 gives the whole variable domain GAGVSQSPSNKVTEKGKDVELRCDPISGHTALYWYRQSLGQGLEFLIYFQGNSAPDKSGLPSDRFSAERTGGSVSTLTIQRTQQEDSAVYLCASDRGRYEQYFGPGTRLTVT.

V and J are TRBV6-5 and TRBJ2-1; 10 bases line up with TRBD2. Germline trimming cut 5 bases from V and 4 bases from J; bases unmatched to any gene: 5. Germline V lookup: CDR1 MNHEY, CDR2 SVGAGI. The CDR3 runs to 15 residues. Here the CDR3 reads CASSRRLAGYNEQFF. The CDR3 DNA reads TGTGCCAGCAGTCGACGACTAGCGGGTTACAATGAGCAGTTCTTC.

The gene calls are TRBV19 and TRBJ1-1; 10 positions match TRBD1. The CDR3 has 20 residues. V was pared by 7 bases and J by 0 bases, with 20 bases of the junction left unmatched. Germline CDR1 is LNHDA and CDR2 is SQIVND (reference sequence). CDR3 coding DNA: TGTGCCAGTACCCCCCGGGACAGGGGCCTCTCCGTCCGTATGAACACTGAAGCTTTCTTT. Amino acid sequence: CASTPRDRGLSVRMNTEAFF.

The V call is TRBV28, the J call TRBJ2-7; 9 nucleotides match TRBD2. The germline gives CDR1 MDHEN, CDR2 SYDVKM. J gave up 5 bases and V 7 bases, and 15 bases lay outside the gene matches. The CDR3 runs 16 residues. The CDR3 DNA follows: TGTGCCAGCATCCCTCCCCCTGGCGGGAGGGGCCACGAGCAGTACTTC. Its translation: CASIPPPGGRGHEQYF. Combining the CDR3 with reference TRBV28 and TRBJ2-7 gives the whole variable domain DVKVTQSSRYLVKRTGEKVFLECVQDMDHENMFWYRQDPGLGLRLIYFSYDVKMKEKGDIPEGYSVSREKKERFSLILESASTNQTSMYLCASIPPPGGRGHEQYFGPGTRLTVT.

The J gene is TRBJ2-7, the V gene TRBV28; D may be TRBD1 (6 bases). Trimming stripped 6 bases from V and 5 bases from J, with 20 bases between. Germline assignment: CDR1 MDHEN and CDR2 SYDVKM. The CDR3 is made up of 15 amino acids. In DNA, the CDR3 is TGTGCCAGCAGAGTAACAGGGAATAGAAATCACGAGCAGTACTTC. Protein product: CASRVTGNRNHEQYF.

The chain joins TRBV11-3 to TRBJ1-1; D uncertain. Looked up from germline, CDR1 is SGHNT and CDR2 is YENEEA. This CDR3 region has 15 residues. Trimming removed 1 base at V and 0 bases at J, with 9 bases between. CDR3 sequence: CASSLAPGLNTEAFF. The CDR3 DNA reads TGTGCCAGCAGCTTAGCGCCGGGTTTGAACACTGAAGCTTTCTTT.

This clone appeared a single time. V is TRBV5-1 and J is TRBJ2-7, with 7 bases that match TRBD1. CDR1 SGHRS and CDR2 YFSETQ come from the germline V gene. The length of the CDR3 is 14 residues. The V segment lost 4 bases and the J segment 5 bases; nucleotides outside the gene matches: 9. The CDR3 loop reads CASSHGQVGNEQYF. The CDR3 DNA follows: TGCGCCAGCAGCCACGGACAGGTGGGGAACGAGCAGTACTTC.

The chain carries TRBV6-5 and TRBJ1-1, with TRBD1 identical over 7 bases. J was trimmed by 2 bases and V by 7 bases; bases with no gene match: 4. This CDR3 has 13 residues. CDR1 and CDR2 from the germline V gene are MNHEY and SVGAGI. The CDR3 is CASTDRVNTEAFF. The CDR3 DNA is TGTGCCAGCACCGACAGGGTTAACACTGAAGCTTTCTTT.

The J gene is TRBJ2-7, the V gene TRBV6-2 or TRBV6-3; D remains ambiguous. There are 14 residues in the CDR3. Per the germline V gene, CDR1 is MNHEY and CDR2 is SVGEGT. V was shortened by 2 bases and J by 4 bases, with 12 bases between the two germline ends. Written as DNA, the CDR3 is TGTGCCAGCAGTTACGACCAGGAACCGTACGAGCAGTACTTC. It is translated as CASSYDQEPYEQYF.